The rows below give T cell receptor beta chains drawn from one sample of a study of shared clonotypes between healthy human individuals. Profiled with immunoSEQ multiplex PCR; TCRdb holds only in-frame clones, not every one. The sample has millions of clones, 85% to 95% seen once. Sequencing was done on a sample of naive CD8+ T cells from PBMCs. The receptors stem from a young man in good health. Some clones in this sample may be carry-over from other donors' samples. Each CDR3 is given with its conserved first and last residue. The order of the fields is clone size, V gene, J gene, D gene, CDR3 protein, CDR3 DNA. A D gene is named only where the DNA matches it firmly. Size values are once, few and many counts, or a class for expanded clones, and some rows have none.

NA	TRBV5-6	TRBJ2-7	TRBD1	CASSLTGTDLYEQYF	TGTGCCAGCAGCTTGACCGGGACAGACCTCTACGAGCAGTACTTC
NA	TRBV29-1	TRBJ2-2	TRBD2	CSVPGRLAGGEAGELFF	TGCAGCGTTCCTGGTAGGCTAGCGGGAGGAGAGGCCGGGGAGCTGTTTTTT
NA	TRBV30	TRBJ2-1	NA	CAWSVRRNEQFF	TGTGCCTGGAGTGTACGACGGAATGAGCAGTTCTTC
NA	TRBV27	TRBJ2-1	NA	CASSSDTGTVYNEQFF	TGTGCCAGCAGTTCGGATACCGGGACTGTATACAATGAGCAGTTCTTC
NA	TRBV27	TRBJ2-5	TRBD2	CASGTTGETQYF	TGTGCCAGCGGGACTACCGGAGAGACCCAGTACTTC
NA	TRBV10-3	TRBJ2-3	TRBD2	CAISESTGSGSSDTQYF	TGTGCCATCAGTGAGTCGACGGGTAGCGGGAGCTCAGATACGCAGTATTTT
NA	TRBV13	TRBJ2-1	NA	CASSSGAGNEQFF	TGTGCCAGCAGCTCCGGGGCGGGCAATGAGCAGTTCTTC
NA	TRBV6-5	TRBJ1-3	NA	CASSLSLGGGNTIYF	TGTGCCAGCAGTTTATCGTTAGGGGGAGGAAACACCATATATTTT
NA	TRBV27	TRBJ2-3	TRBD2	CASRDGTSGSRGTDTQYF	TGTGCCAGCAGGGACGGGACTAGCGGGAGCAGGGGGACAGATACGCAGTATTTT
NA	TRBV5-6	TRBJ2-7	TRBD1	CASSSGQGPYEQYF	TGTGCCAGCAGCTCTGGACAGGGTCCTTACGAGCAGTACTTC
NA	TRBV27	TRBJ2-7	TRBD1	CASSLDGTVVAYEQYF	TGTGCCAGCAGTTTGGACGGGACAGTCGTCGCCTACGAGCAGTACTTC
NA	TRBV11-2	TRBJ2-7	NA	CASSPRGDISYEQYF	TGTGCCAGCAGCCCGAGGGGGGACATCTCCTACGAGCAGTACTTC
once	TRBV10-3	TRBJ1-5	NA	CAIKGGGSSNQPQHF	TGTGCCATCAAGGGAGGGGGGAGTAGCAATCAGCCCCAGCATTTT
NA	TRBV29-1	TRBJ1-2	TRBD1	CSAGTGAGGYTF	TGCAGCGCCGGGACAGGGGCCGGTGGCTACACCTTC
NA	TRBV10-1	TRBJ2-6	NA	CASSETASGANVLTF	TGCGCCAGCAGTGAAACAGCCTCTGGGGCCAACGTCCTGACTTTC
NA	TRBV5-1	TRBJ2-5	TRBD2	CASSAPLTRLAERQETQYF	TGCGCCAGCAGCGCGCCCCTCACTCGGCTAGCGGAGAGACAAGAGACCCAGTACTTC
NA	TRBV6-5	TRBJ2-1	NA	CASSRGQSSYNEQFF	TGTGCCAGCAGCCGGGGCCAGAGCTCCTACAATGAGCAGTTCTTC
NA	TRBV11-2	TRBJ1-1	NA	CASSPLGPGGTEAFF	TGTGCCAGCAGCCCCCTTGGACCCGGGGGCACTGAAGCTTTCTTT
NA	TRBV7-9	TRBJ2-5	TRBD1	CASSNTGGYSKETQYF	TGTGCCAGCAGTAATACAGGGGGCTATTCAAAAGAGACCCAGTACTTC
NA	TRBV21-1	TRBJ2-5	NA	CASSKFGQGEETQYF	TGTGCCAGCAGCAAGTTTGGGCAGGGCGAAGAGACCCAGTACTTC
NA	TRBV25-1	TRBJ2-2	NA	CASSYNFNTGELFF	TGTGCCAGCAGTTACAATTTCAACACCGGGGAGCTGTTTTTT
NA	TRBV10-3	TRBJ2-2	NA	CAIRAGWTGELFF	TGTGCCATCAGAGCGGGTTGGACCGGGGAGCTGTTTTTT
NA	TRBV6-1	TRBJ2-1	TRBD2	CASSVGLVLYNEQFF	TGTGCCAGCAGTGTGGGACTAGTTCTCTACAATGAGCAGTTCTTC
NA	TRBV9	TRBJ2-3	NA	CASSPYDGPPDTQYF	TGTGCCAGCAGCCCCTACGATGGGCCTCCAGATACGCAGTATTTT
NA	TRBV6-4	TRBJ2-7	TRBD1	CASSDSWDSEQYF	TGTGCCAGCAGTGACTCATGGGACAGCGAGCAGTACTTC
NA	TRBV27	TRBJ2-7	TRBD1	CASSPQGPTYEQYF	TGTGCCAGCAGTCCACAGGGGCCCACCTACGAGCAGTACTTC
NA	TRBV9	TRBJ2-7	NA	CASSEGTGTPNYEQYF	TGTGCCAGCAGCGAGGGAACCGGGACACCTAACTACGAGCAGTACTTC
NA	TRBV25-1	TRBJ2-7	NA	CASSPGGWGAREQYF	TGTGCCAGCTCCCCGGGGGGATGGGGGGCTCGAGAGCAGTACTTC
NA	TRBV19	TRBJ2-3	TRBD2	CASRGLAGGFTDTQYF	TGTGCCAGTCGAGGACTAGCGGGAGGTTTCACAGATACGCAGTATTTT
NA	TRBV6-5	TRBJ2-3	TRBD2	CASSYGLAGGADTQYF	TGTGCCAGCAGTTACGGACTAGCGGGAGGAGCAGATACGCAGTATTTT
NA	TRBV14	TRBJ1-3	NA	CASSTDRSGTIYF	TGTGCCAGCAGCACTGACCGGAGTGGCACCATATATTTT
once	TRBV11-3	TRBJ2-6	TRBD2	CASSLPQLAGGSGANVLTF	TGTGCCAGCAGCCTCCCCCAACTAGCGGGAGGATCTGGGGCCAACGTCCTGACTTTC
NA	TRBV6-1	TRBJ1-1	TRBD1	CASSETGTGVTEAFF	TGTGCCAGCAGTGAAACCGGGACAGGGGTTACTGAAGCTTTCTTT
NA	TRBV30	TRBJ1-2	NA	CAWSAGHTNYGYTF	TGTGCCTGGAGTGCGGGACATACTAACTATGGCTACACCTTC
NA	TRBV28	TRBJ2-7	TRBD2	CASSPQRELSYEQYF	TGTGCCAGCAGTCCCCAGCGGGAGTTGAGCTACGAGCAGTACTTC
NA	TRBV19	TRBJ1-4	NA	CASTRATNEKLFF	TGTGCCAGTACGAGAGCAACTAATGAAAAACTGTTTTTT
NA	TRBV10-3	TRBJ2-7	NA	CAISAMTGAYEQYF	TGTGCCATCAGTGCTATGACAGGAGCCTACGAGCAGTACTTC
once	TRBV2	TRBJ2-7	NA	CASSRLTDEQYF	TGTGCCAGCAGCCGGCTAACCGACGAGCAGTACTTC
NA	TRBV27	TRBJ2-1	TRBD2	CASSLRGSSYNEQFF	TGTGCCAGCAGTTTGCGGGGGAGCTCCTACAATGAGCAGTTCTTC
NA	TRBV19	TRBJ2-4	NA	CASRKAPLAKNIQYF	TGTGCCAGTAGAAAGGCACCTCTAGCCAAAAACATTCAGTACTTC
NA	TRBV15	TRBJ2-7	TRBD1	CATTERTGNYEQYF	TGTGCCACCACCGAACGGACAGGCAACTACGAGCAGTACTTC
NA	TRBV4-2	TRBJ2-2	TRBD2	CASSQGEGWMGELFF	TGTGCCAGCAGCCAAGGGGAGGGTTGGATGGGGGAGCTGTTTTTT
NA	TRBV7-6	TRBJ1-3	TRBD1	CASSPGQLSGNTIYF	TGTGCCAGCAGCCCGGGACAGCTATCTGGAAACACCATATATTTT
NA	TRBV9	TRBJ2-1	TRBD2	CASSVALAGVEQFF	TGTGCCAGCAGCGTAGCGCTAGCGGGAGTCGAGCAGTTCTTC
NA	TRBV11-3	TRBJ2-7	NA	CASSNPAQTYEQYF	TGTGCCAGCAGCAACCCGGCTCAAACCTACGAGCAGTACTTC
NA	TRBV28	TRBJ2-1	NA	CASSATETSYNEQFF	TGTGCCAGCAGTGCTACAGAAACCTCCTACAATGAGCAGTTCTTC
NA	TRBV7-9	TRBJ2-7	NA	CASSTLEEQYF	TGTGCCAGCAGCACCCTGGAGGAGCAGTACTTC
once	TRBV6-5	TRBJ2-3	NA	CASSGPGGHGDTQYF	TGTGCCAGCAGTGGCCCCGGAGGGCATGGAGATACGCAGTATTTT
NA	TRBV5-1	TRBJ1-1	NA	CASSSGRAFQAFF	TGCGCCAGCAGCTCCGGTAGGGCATTCCAAGCTTTCTTT
NA	TRBV5-5	TRBJ2-7	NA	CASSLAGPRTYEQYF	TGTGCCAGCAGCTTGGCCGGACCGCGAACCTACGAGCAGTACTTC